These T cell receptor beta chains were read from a single sample in a study of CD8+ T cells in alopecia areata. The table came from immunoSEQ multiplex PCR; TCRdb's copy has only in-frame clones and leaves some out. The table has around 200,000 clones, roughly 53% seen once; the top ten hold approximately 12%. Sequenced material: CD8+ T cells sorted from blood, taken at week 24, from a patient treated with tofacitinib. The receptors shown here come from a human donor with alopecia areata. Both conserved end residues are part of each CDR3. A D gene is named only where the DNA matches it firmly. Expanded clones are given a class, and other clones once, few, many or no size at all.

clone size	V gene	D gene	J gene	CDR3 protein	CDR3 DNA
-	TRBV13	TRBD1	TRBJ2-6	CASSATGFSGANVLTF	TGTGCCAGCAGCGCGACAGGGTTTTCTGGGGCCAACGTCCTGACTTTC
-	TRBV4-1	TRBD1	TRBJ2-7	CASSHPGTGDYEQYF	TGCGCCAGCAGCCACCCCGGGACAGGCGACTACGAGCAGTACTTC
few	TRBV4-1	-	TRBJ2-2	CASSQRGGTGELFF	TGCGCCAGCAGCCAAAGGGGGGGCACCGGGGAGCTGTTTTTT
-	TRBV30	-	TRBJ2-7	CAWTTERNSYEQYF	TGTGCCTGGACTACCGAGCGGAACTCCTACGAGCAGTACTTC
once	TRBV5-1	TRBD1	TRBJ1-4	CASSLATGGREKLFF	TGCGCCAGCAGCTTGGCAACAGGGGGAAGAGAAAAACTGTTTTTT
-	TRBV4-1	-	TRBJ2-3	CASSQLWQGWDTQYF	TGCGCCAGCAGCCAACTGTGGCAGGGCTGGGATACGCAGTATTTT
few	TRBV10-3	-	TRBJ2-7	CAIGAGSLYEQYF	TGTGCCATCGGGGCAGGTTCCCTCTACGAGCAGTACTTC
-	TRBV29-1	-	TRBJ2-1	CSVDRGGHNEQFF	TGCAGCGTTGATCGCGGCGGGCACAATGAGCAGTTCTTC
-	TRBV29-1	TRBD1	TRBJ1-2	CSVEAAGGPGYTF	TGCAGCGTTGAAGCTGCAGGGGGCCCTGGCTACACCTTC
-	TRBV5-6	TRBD1	TRBJ1-2	CASSLVTGVLRRGYGYTF	TGTGCCAGCAGCTTGGTGACAGGGGTTCTTCGGAGGGGCTATGGCTACACCTTC
few	TRBV7-9	-	TRBJ2-3	CASSTAAESTDTQYF	TGTGCCAGCAGTACGGCTGCGGAGAGCACAGATACGCAGTATTTT
few	TRBV7-8	-	TRBJ1-2	CASSLGGDGYTF	TGTGCCAGCAGCTTAGGTGGGGATGGCTACACCTTC
-	TRBV9	-	TRBJ2-2	CASSVADNTGELFF	TGTGCCAGCAGCGTAGCCGACAACACCGGGGAGCTGTTTTTT
few	TRBV5-1	-	TRBJ2-7	CASSLYYRGGSDEQYF	TGCGCCAGCAGCTTGTACTACAGGGGAGGGTCTGACGAGCAGTACTTC
-	TRBV13	-	TRBJ2-5	CASSFTQLGQETQYF	TGTGCCAGCAGCTTTACCCAACTAGGGCAGGAGACCCAGTACTTC
-	TRBV11-3	TRBD1	TRBJ2-7	CASSFGTGQYF	TGTGCCAGCAGCTTCGGGACAGGTCAGTACTTC
-	TRBV7-8	-	TRBJ1-5	CASSLGAYSNQPQHF	TGTGCCAGCAGCCTAGGCGCTTATAGCAATCAGCCCCAGCATTTT
-	TRBV2	-	TRBJ2-5	CASSEVPLETQYF	TGTGCCAGCAGTGAGGTCCCCCTTGAGACCCAGTACTTC
-	TRBV5-6	-	TRBJ1-5	CASSSGRQPQHF	TGTGCCAGCAGCTCGGGCCGTCAGCCCCAGCATTTT
few	TRBV5-1	-	TRBJ1-1	CASSPLDSTEAFF	TGCGCCAGCAGCCCCCTTGACAGCACTGAAGCTTTCTTT
-	TRBV2	-	TRBJ1-5	CASSRTGGSNQPQHF	TGTGCCAGCTCCCGGACGGGGGGGAGCAATCAGCCCCAGCATTTT
-	TRBV6-5	-	TRBJ2-5	CASSSGKETQYF	TGTGCCAGCAGTTCCGGGAAAGAGACCCAGTACTTC
few	TRBV2	TRBD1	TRBJ1-5	CASKGALNQPQHF	TGTGCCAGCAAGGGGGCCTTAAATCAGCCCCAGCATTTT
-	TRBV30	TRBD2	TRBJ2-5	CAWRLATETQYF	TGTGCCTGGAGACTAGCGACGGAGACCCAGTACTTC
-	TRBV7-9	-	TRBJ2-3	CASSLEASTDTQYF	TGTGCCAGCAGCTTAGAGGCCAGCACAGATACGCAGTATTTT
few	TRBV30	TRBD1	TRBJ1-1	CAWTGTGAEAFF	TGTGCCTGGACCGGGACAGGGGCTGAAGCTTTCTTT
-	TRBV13	-	TRBJ2-5	CASSGRDFEETQYF	TGTGCCAGCAGCGGACGGGACTTTGAAGAGACCCAGTACTTC
-	TRBV14	-	TRBJ1-2	CATPKNYGYTF	TGTGCCACCCCGAAGAACTATGGCTACACCTTC
once	TRBV6-5	-	TRBJ2-1	CASSPSWALNNEQFF	TGTGCCAGCAGTCCGAGCTGGGCGCTAAACAATGAGCAGTTCTTC
once	TRBV4-2	TRBD2	TRBJ2-3	CASSQDLAGGLPFLTDTQYF	TGTGCCAGCAGCCAAGACCTAGCGGGGGGCCTACCCTTCCTCACAGATACGCAGTATTTT
-	TRBV6-1	-	TRBJ2-2	CASTRLRGGGGELFF	TGTGCCAGCACCCGGTTGAGGGGGGGCGGCGGGGAGCTGTTTTTT
-	TRBV19	-	TRBJ1-1	CASSIVGGSTEAFF	TGTGCCAGTAGTATAGTTGGAGGTTCCACTGAAGCTTTCTTT
few	TRBV30	TRBD1	TRBJ2-1	CAWRPGQAYNEQFF	TGTGCCTGGAGACCGGGACAGGCCTACAATGAGCAGTTCTTC
-	TRBV9	-	TRBJ2-6	CASEEAGANVLTF	TGTGCCAGCGAGGAGGCTGGGGCCAACGTCCTGACTTTC
once	TRBV11-2	TRBD1	TRBJ2-1	CASSLVWADRQQFF	TGTGCCAGCAGCTTAGTGTGGGCGGACAGGCAGCAGTTCTTC
few	TRBV20-1	-	TRBJ1-5	CRDQPQHF	TGCAGGGATCAGCCCCAGCATTTT
-	TRBV5-1	-	TRBJ2-7	CASSLGQRTYEQYF	TGCGCCAGCAGCTTGGGACAGCGAACCTACGAGCAGTACTTC